These 15 T cell receptor beta chains were sequenced from one sample in a study of beta chain features in type 1 diabetes. Isolated RNA was reverse transcribed in full, so expressed TCRB transcripts were sequenced. Produced via immunoSEQ multiplex PCR; TCRdb's table is partial and in-frame only. The table has fewer than 20,000 clones, 55% seen once; the top ten hold approximately 0.46%. The material sequenced was stem cell memory CD4+ T cells from blood. The receptor source for this set is a woman aged 18-29 years in good health.

CDR3 nucleotide sequence: TGCGCCAGCAGCTTGGCAGCAGGGGGCATGAGCACAGATACGCAGTATTTT. Amino acid sequence: CASSLAAGGMSTDTQYF. This rearrangement joins TRBV5-1 to TRBJ2-3; 8 bases map to TRBD1. The CDR3 has 17 residues. J was trimmed by 0 bases and V by 0 bases; bases with no gene match: 6. Germline V gene sequence: CDR1 SGHRS, CDR2 YFSETQ.

This chain joins TRBV5-1 and TRBJ2-7; 8 positions agree with TRBD2. CDR1 is SGHRS and CDR2 is YFSETQ in the germline V gene. V trimming: 0 bases; J trimming: 1 base; junction bases outside the gene matches: 6. This CDR3 has 16 residues. As DNA, the CDR3 is TGCGCCAGCAGCTTGGGCACTAGCGGTCGATCCTACGAGCAGTACTTC. Translated: CASSLGTSGRSYEQYF.

In its sample, this clone was seen a few times. This rearrangement joins TRBV6-1 to TRBJ2-7; TRBD1 agrees at 9 bases. Germline-derived CDR1 and CDR2 are MNHNS and SASEGT. The CDR3 is 13 amino acids. Germline trimming cut 6 bases from V and 6 bases from J; bases unmatched to any gene: 6. The CDR3 region is CASSRDRASEQYF. CDR3 DNA sequence: TGTGCCAGCAGCAGGGACAGGGCGTCCGAGCAGTACTTC.

The genes are TRBV11-2 and TRBJ2-4, with TRBD2 matching 9 bases. The CDR3 covers 17 residues. J was trimmed by 0 bases and V by 1 base; bases with no gene match: 4. Germline-derived CDR1 and CDR2 are SGHAT and FQNNGV. DNA for the CDR3: TGTGCCAGCAGCTTAGTAGCGGGGGCCCTAGCCAAAAACATTCAGTACTTC. Translating it yields CASSLVAGALAKNIQYF. The entire variable domain, with the rest obtained from reference TRBV11-2 and TRBJ2-4, is as follows: EAGVAQSPRYKIIEKRQSVAFWCNPISGHATLYWYQQILGQGPKLLIQFQNNGVVDDSQLPKDRFSAERLKGVDSTLKIQPAKLEDSAVYLCASSLVAGALAKNIQYFGAGTRLSVL.

The DNA for the CDR3 is TGTGCCAGCAGCTTGTGGTATGGACAGGAGTCTCGGCATTCACCCCTCCACTTT. Its protein is CASSLWYGQESRHSPLHF. The chain recombines TRBV5-6 with TRBJ1-6; 7 bases match TRBD1. This CDR3 spans 18 amino acids. J lost 8 bases, V lost 1 base, and 15 bases had no gene match. Germline lookup yields CDR1 SGHDT and CDR2 YYEEEE.

This chain connects TRBV6-1 to TRBJ2-7; the match to TRBD1 covers 7 bases. Germline CDR1 is MNHNS and CDR2 is SASEGT. J was trimmed by 3 bases and V by 2 bases; bases with no gene match: 1. The CDR3 length is 13 residues. CDR3 DNA sequence: TGTGCCAGCAGTGAACGGGACAGCTACGAGCAGTACTTC. This translates into CASSERDSYEQYF.

This clone showed up just a few times. The V call is TRBV10-3, the J call TRBJ2-5; a weak D match, TRBD1 (5 bases). V was cut by 5 bases and J by 5 bases, with 12 bases left in between. The CDR3 loop spans 13 amino acids. Germline loops: CDR1 ENHRY, CDR2 SYGVKD. CDR3 in amino acids: CAISRQLGETQYF. The CDR3 DNA is TGTGCCATCAGTAGACAGCTCGGGGAGACCCAGTACTTC.

The V call is TRBV19, the J call TRBJ2-3, with 10 bases matching TRBD1. The CDR3 loop spans 16 amino acids. The J segment lost 3 bases and the V segment lost 10 bases, leaving 13 bases of the junction unmatched. Germline V gene sequence: CDR1 LNHDA, CDR2 SQIVND (reference sequence). DNA for the CDR3: TGTGCCACTAGAAAGGCGGGACAGGGGCGGACAGATACGCAGTATTTT. Translation: CATRKAGQGRTDTQYF.

The chain couples TRBV11-2 to TRBJ2-1; the D gene is possibly TRBD2 (7 bases). Germline loops: CDR1 SGHAT, CDR2 FQNNGV. The CDR3 has 18 amino acids. Deletions cut 1 base from V and 6 bases from J, with 22 bases between. The CDR3: CASSLVGGPGGPLNEQFF. DNA of the CDR3: TGTGCCAGCAGCTTAGTAGGTGGTCCGGGGGGCCCCCTCAATGAGCAGTTCTTC. The full variable domain, with the rest looked up from reference TRBV11-2 and TRBJ2-1, is EAGVAQSPRYKIIEKRQSVAFWCNPISGHATLYWYQQILGQGPKLLIQFQNNGVVDDSQLPKDRFSAERLKGVDSTLKIQPAKLEDSAVYLCASSLVGGPGGPLNEQFFGPGTRLTVL.

The gene calls are TRBV7-9 and TRBJ2-3; D is unresolved. V lost 7 bases, J lost 0 bases, and 14 bases lay in between. This CDR3 contains 15 residues. Germline CDR1 SEHNR, CDR2 FQNEAQ (reference sequence). CDR3 DNA: TGTGCCAGCATCCCCTTTGAGCCTAGCACAGATACGCAGTATTTT. This codes for CASIPFEPSTDTQYF.

V is TRBV5-1 and J is TRBJ1-1; the D gene is possibly TRBD1 (6 bases). The CDR3 totals 15 residues. Germline CDR1 reads SGHRS; CDR2 reads YFSETQ. The germline V and J ends were trimmed by 4 bases and 6 bases, with 19 bases remaining between them. In DNA form, the CDR3 reads TGCGCCAGCAGCGCACAGGGAGGGGGTTCGCCTGAAGCTTTCTTT. Its protein product is CASSAQGGGSPEAFF.

V usage is TRBV29-1 and J usage is TRBJ2-7, with D possibly being TRBD1 (6 bases). CDR3 size: 10 residues. Germline V gene data show CDR1 as SQVTM and CDR2 as ANQGSEA. The V end was cut by 4 bases, the J end by 5 bases, with 6 bases between. CDR3 sequence: CSVAGDEQYF. The CDR3 nucleotides are TGCAGCGTTGCAGGGGACGAGCAGTACTTC.

The V gene is TRBV7-9, the J gene TRBJ2-1, with a weak D call TRBD1 (5 bases). The CDR3 contains 11 residues. The V gene's germline CDR1 is SEHNR and CDR2 FQNEAQ (reference sequence). V was clipped by 1 base and J by 10 bases, with 5 bases between them. CDR3 nucleotides: TGTGCCAGCAGCTTAGACAGGGAGCAGTTCTTC. Protein sequence: CASSLDREQFF.

In its sample, this clone was seen a few times. The V call is TRBV7-9, the J call TRBJ1-1; no definite D call. CDR3 length: 13 residues. The germline CDR1 and CDR2 sequences are SEHNR and FQNEAQ (reference sequence). V was pared by 5 bases and J by 4 bases, with 11 bases between. The CDR3 DNA sequence: TGTGCCAGCAGCCTACCAATTAGCACTGAAGCTTTCTTT. Its translation: CASSLPISTEAFF.

V is TRBV5-4 and J is TRBJ1-5, with TRBD1 identical over 10 bases. Trimming removed 4 bases from V and 1 base from J; junction bases left unmatched: 2. Germline V CDR1 and CDR2: SGHNT, YYREEE (reference sequence). CDR3 length equals 15 residues. CDR3 DNA: TGTGCCAGCAGCCCGGGACAGGGGAGCAATCAGCCCCAGCATTTT. It specifies CASSPGQGSNQPQHF. Combining the CDR3 with reference TRBV5-4 and TRBJ1-5 gives the whole variable domain ETGVTQSPTHLIKTRGQQVTLRCSSQSGHNTVSWYQQALGQGPQFIFQYYREEENGRGNFPPRFSGLQFPNYSSELNVNALELDDSALYLCASSPGQGSNQPQHFGDGTRLSIL.